One and the same sample provided the 13 T cell receptor beta chains below, sequenced in a study of graft-versus-host responses after intestinal transplantation. TCRdb keeps only in-frame clones here, not all; method: immunoSEQ multiplex PCR. This sample yields some 13,000 clones, of which around two fifths are seen a single time; roughly 15% belongs to the top ten. Researchers placed some 200,000 CFSE-labeled responder cells in culture with some 200,000 irradiated, violet-dye-labeled stimulator cells. Sequencing was performed on alloreactive CD8+ T cells from a mixed lymphocyte reaction culture, taken before intestinal transplant. Described subset: CFSE-low proliferating T cells sorted from roughly 6-day pre-transplant mixed lymphocyte reaction (GvH or HvG direction). These receptors were taken from a human patient who received an intestinal transplant.

V is TRBV9 and J is TRBJ2-7; D possibly corresponds to TRBD1 (5 bases). Trimming stripped 4 bases from V and 2 bases from J, with 16 bases between. CDR1 SGDLS and CDR2 YYNGEE come from the germline V gene. The CDR3 contains 15 residues. CDR3 sequence reads: CASSPGPGWAYEQYF. DNA of the CDR3: TGTGCCAGCAGCCCCGGCCCAGGGTGGGCCTACGAGCAGTACTTC.

On this clone itself: The junction shows a germline mismatch at one end, possibly a read error. V gene TRBV18 combines with J gene TRBJ1-2; a possible D gene is TRBD1 (6 bases). Germline V gene data show CDR1 as KGHSH and CDR2 as LQKENI. The CDR3 is 14 residues long. CDR3 loop: CASSLWDNLYDYTF. CDR3 coding DNA: TGTGCCAGCTCCCTGTGGGACAACCTCTATGACTACACCTTC.

This clone counts as medium-sized. The J gene is TRBJ2-7, the V gene TRBV4-3; a possible D gene is TRBD1 (6 bases). CDR1 is LGHNA, CDR2 YSLEER, per germline. The CDR3 is 17 amino acids. The germline V and J ends were trimmed by 0 bases and 2 bases, with 17 bases remaining between them. The CDR3 reads CASSQDYSPGQPYEQYF. In nucleotides, the CDR3 is TGCGCCAGCAGCCAAGATTATAGTCCGGGACAACCCTACGAGCAGTACTTC.

In its sample, this clone was seen a few times. CDR3: CASSLALTHEAFF. In DNA form, the CDR3 reads TGTGCCAGCAGCTTAGCCCTGACACATGAAGCTTTCTTT. V and J are TRBV7-9 and TRBJ1-1; D not certain. Germline CDR1 and CDR2: SEHNR and FQNEAQ (reference sequence). There are 13 residues in the CDR3. Trimming left V 0 bases short and J 7 bases short, with 9 bases between.

This clone was seen a few times. J is TRBJ2-7 and V is TRBV29-1; no clear D gene. V lost 4 bases to trimming and J lost 3 bases, with 7 bases between them. This CDR3 has 11 amino acids. Per the germline V gene, CDR1 is SQVTM and CDR2 is ANQGSEA. The CDR3 sequence: CSVGEFYEQYF. CDR3 coding DNA: TGCAGCGTTGGCGAGTTCTACGAGCAGTACTTC.

The CDR3 bases are TGTGCCAGCAGTTTAATGACAGGGAAAGAGACCCAGTACTTC. Translated, it gives CASSLMTGKETQYF. The chain carries TRBV27 and TRBJ2-5; TRBD1 matches 7 bases. The CDR3 length is 14 residues. Germline V lookup: CDR1 MNHEY, CDR2 SMNVEV (reference sequence). With 2 bases clipped from V and 3 bases from J, the junction kept 3 bases outside the gene matches.

This rearrangement joins TRBV5-4 to TRBJ2-7, with 8 bases fitting TRBD2. In germline, CDR1 is SGHNT, CDR2 YYREEE (reference sequence). The CDR3 extends over 12 amino acids. The J segment lost 3 bases and the V segment lost 4 bases, leaving 0 bases of the junction unmatched. CDR3 nucleotide sequence: TGTGCCAGCAGCCGGGAGGGCTACGAGCAGTACTTC. Its translation is CASSREGYEQYF.

This clone is termed medium-sized. This rearrangement joins TRBV27 to TRBJ2-1; TRBD2 agrees at 8 bases. The CDR3 covers 14 residues. CDR1 and CDR2 from the germline V gene are MNHEY and SMNVEV (reference sequence). DNA of the CDR3: TGTGCAGCTGCCCGCACGGGAGGGTACAATGAGCAGTTCTTC. It translates to CAAARTGGYNEQFF.

The chain joins TRBV4-1 to TRBJ2-3; D gene unclear. The germline CDR1 and CDR2 sequences are MGHRA and YSYEKL. V lost 1 base, J lost 8 bases, and 10 bases lay in between. The CDR3 extends over 13 amino acids. This CDR3 reads CASSQVGSGTQYF. The CDR3 DNA follows: TGCGCCAGCAGCCAAGTCGGGTCTGGTACGCAGTATTTT.

J is TRBJ2-7 and V is TRBV4-1, with D unresolved. Trimming cost V 4 bases and J 3 bases, with 10 bases left between them. The CDR3 totals 13 residues. CDR1 is MGHRA, CDR2 YSYEKL, per germline. This chain's CDR3 is CASSPRGIYEQYF. Here the CDR3 DNA reads TGCGCCAGCAGCCCCCGCGGAATCTACGAGCAGTACTTC.

The chain couples TRBV4-1 to TRBJ2-5, with D possibly being TRBD2 (6 bases). V dropped 4 bases and J dropped 10 bases, with 16 bases sitting between them. The CDR3 contains 13 residues. Germline assignment: CDR1 MGHRA and CDR2 YSYEKL. The CDR3 loop reads CASSPPGLSSQYF. The CDR3 bases are TGCGCCAGCAGCCCCCCTGGACTATCGAGCCAGTACTTC.

The chain carries TRBV4-3 and TRBJ1-5; 8 bases are shared with TRBD1. V dropped 4 bases and J dropped 5; count of bases not matched to a gene: 7. Germline V gives CDR1 LGHNA, CDR2 YSLEER. The CDR3 extends over 15 amino acids. Written as DNA, the CDR3 is TGCGCCAGCAGCCGTGACAGGGGCGGGTATCAGCCCCAGCATTTT. This gives the protein CASSRDRGGYQPQHF.

J is TRBJ2-1 and V is TRBV5-8; TRBD2 matches 11 bases. This CDR3 is built from 14 residues. Germline V gene lookup returns CDR1 SGHTS and CDR2 YDEGEE. The V gene end was trimmed by 4 bases and the J gene end by 9 bases; junction bases not matched to a gene: 6. The CDR3 is CASSPQGTSGEQFF. CDR3 bases: TGTGCCAGCAGCCCACAGGGGACTAGCGGTGAGCAGTTCTTC.